This T cell receptor (beta chain) was retrieved from a study of early T cells in non-severe SARS-CoV-2 infection (dated by TCRdb to about 2021). Context from the whole study: TCR sequencing used bulk RNA from unsorted whole blood, so alpha and beta chains could not be paired.

The library was obtained by 5' RACE. Sequenced on a NextSeq 500. Unique molecular identifiers were attached to individual cDNA molecules in the TCR library protocol so that sequencing error and PCR bias could be corrected. TCR alpha and beta chains were both sequenced, and the abundances of alpha and beta sequences in each sample were closely correlated with each other. For the original study's pipeline: Decombinator V4 was used to perform V gene, J gene and CDR3 annotation of TCR sequences. TCRs were defined as expanded if a significant change between any two time points was detected under a Poisson model with p below 0.0001. Abundances of TCRs were expressed as counts per million after normalisation to the total number of TCRs sequenced in each sample. TRAV1-2 paired with TRAJ12, TRAJ20 or TRAJ33 defined MAIT TCRs, while TRAV10 paired with TRAJ18 defined iNKT TCRs. VDJdb, accessed 1 November 2021, was searched for CMV, EBV and SARS-CoV-2 annotated TCRs, with TCRs annotated for multiple antigens excluded. TCRdb reran the public reads through fastp at Q25 and MiXCR, keeping productive beta chains. Here each entry gathers all rows of one CDR3 protein and keeps the most common genes and DNA. In this record, the V and J calls reflect TCRdb's handling and not the investigators' own analysis. Here the sample has about 40,000 distinct CDR3 sequences; 4.7% occur a single time. The leading ten clones occupy around 4.7% of the sample.

The paper's findings and limits, for the study overall: Matching against VDJdb was skewed toward anti-spike CD8 responses, likely underestimated virus-specific expansions, and missed private and CD4 specificities.

V is clipped by 5 bases and J by 1 base, and the sequence between their germline boundaries is 12 bases long. The CDR3, cysteine through phenylalanine, is 15 amino acids long. Only CDR3 DNA is held: 45 bases, read in frame from base 1. A case-control design nested within a healthcare worker cohort in London, UK, was used, with weekly nasopharyngeal swab PCR tests and blood sampling performed. Healthcare workers were recruited during the week of the UK lockdown, between 23 and 31 March 2020, and followed weekly for up to 16 weeks. About this clonotype itself: Its antigen target is currently unknown. No much larger clonotype is one base removed from it; base qualities were not supplied.

This clonotype originated in an adult who was a healthcare worker with PCR-confirmed SARS-CoV-2 infection or an uninfected control (not recorded which). The sample taken for sequencing was whole blood. Here the chain combines TRBV12-3 or TRBV12-4 and TRBJ1-5; matching of 5 bases hints at TRBD1 as the D gene. In nucleotides, the sequence is TGTGCCAGCAGTCCCAGGGAAGGGAGCAATCAGCCCCAGCATTTT. It codes for CASSPREGSNQPQHF.